This T cell receptor beta chain was captured in a study of response to subunit inactivated influenza vaccine listed by TCRdb under 2018. Background for the entire study: To follow how T cells responded to a trivalent subunit inactivated influenza vaccine, the researchers relied on deep quantitative profiling of the T cell receptor repertoire.

The library was generated by RT-PCR. Sequencing used an Illumina HiSeq 2500. Using fastp at Q25 and MiXCR, TCRdb reprocessed the public reads and kept productive beta chains. One record per CDR3 amino acid sequence lists the most common genes and DNA. The sample includes under 500,000 distinct CDR3 sequences, with approximately 11% observed a single time. About 12% of the sample rests with the top ten. What the authors observed across the whole study: The authors suggested that each seasonal influenza vaccination may recruit only a limited number of new T cells.

Taken from cysteine to phenylalanine, the CDR3 has 14 residues. CDR3 DNA only is kept here, 42 bases in frame from base 1. Unmatched junction bases come to 8, with V trimmed by 5 bases and J by 7 bases. CDR1 and CDR2 are drawn from the germline V gene (reference sequence): PRHDT, FYEKMQ. As concerns this clonotype: Which antigen it targets is not known. The record has no base qualities; no much larger clone is one base away.

The time point label, read with the paper, signifies: around 45 days after influenza vaccine administration. The sequence links TRBV13 to TRBJ2-7; 10 of the junction bases match TRBD1. The origin of this receptor is a middle-aged man who received an inactivated influenza vaccine. Donor details come from another sample of the same person, matched by shared clones. This specimen consisted of PBMCs from blood, obtained more than 35 days after vaccination. The encoded CDR3 is CASSGRDRGVEQYF. The nucleotide sequence is given as TGTGCCAGCAGCGGCCGGGACAGGGGTGTTGAGCAGTACTTC.